What follows describes a single T cell receptor (beta chain). The antigen remains undetermined. This likely comes from a read error, as the CDR3 has no conserved phenylalanine or tryptophan at its end. The J segment lost 3 bases and the V segment lost 4 bases, leaving 7 bases of the junction unmatched. The CDR3 runs 16 residues. Unique molecular identifiers were present on the cDNA, and a universal primer site came from template switching. TCRdb re-derived calls from the 5' RACE reads in MiXCR, one entry per CDR3 protein. The data show more than 200,000 distinct CDR3 sequences, more than 12% seen once. This specimen belongs to a study of identical twins. General study findings and limits: One should note that invariant MAIT and iNKT cells could partly confound zero-insertion analyses. There was more out-of-frame TCR alpha sharing in monozygotic twins than models estimated.

The sample comprised memory (CD45RO+) T cells sorted from blood. The clonotype originates from a young woman in good health. The V and J genes are TRBV12-3 or TRBV12-4 and TRBJ2-1, with TRBD2 matching 9 bases. CDR3 protein: CASSSFSGGGYNEQFL. CDR3 in DNA: TGTGCCAGCAGTTCATTTAGCGGGGGCGGCTACAATGAGCAGTTCCTC.